One and the same sample provided the 28 T cell receptor beta chains below, sequenced in a study of resident and recirculating memory T cells in vitiligo (dated by TCRdb to 2016 to 2018). The library was obtained by the immunoSEQ multiplex PCR assay. The table comes from immuneACCESS by way of TCRdb, which keeps in-frame sequences with V and J called. Part of the clones is missing from these tables; in studies checked, under half for an unresolved V gene and the rest for unknown reasons. The sample includes tens of thousands of clones, with around 90% observed a single time. The top ten clonotypes cover approximately 4.7% of the sample. Sequenced sample: blood. These receptors all stem from a male donor with vitiligo.

The V call is TRBV9, the J call TRBJ2-3; 10 bases map to TRBD2. CDR1 and CDR2 from the germline V gene are SGDLS and YYNGEE. The ends lost 3 bases at V and 6 bases at J; junction bases unmatched: 13. This CDR3 spans 17 amino acids. CDR3 residues: CASSAWGTSVGLDTQYF. CDR3 bases: TGTGCCAGCAGCGCTTGGGGGACTAGCGTAGGGTTGGATACGCAGTATTTT. Looking up the rest from reference TRBV9 and TRBJ2-3 gives the full variable domain: DSGVTQTPKHLITATGQRVTLRCSPRSGDLSVYWYQQSLDQGLQFLIQYYNGEERAKGNILERFSAQQFPDLHSELNLSSLELGDSALYFCASSAWGTSVGLDTQYFGPGTRLTVL.

The rearrangement joins TRBV28 to TRBJ2-1, with 13 bases aligning to TRBD2. Unmatched junction bases numbered 23, after V lost 6 bases and J lost 9 bases. This CDR3 region has 20 residues. Germline values: CDR1 MDHEN, CDR2 SYDVKM. The chain's CDR3 is CASRPLRGLAGEGSAGEQFF. The CDR3 region has the DNA TGTGCCAGCAGACCTCTTCGAGGACTAGCGGGAGAAGGGTCGGCCGGTGAGCAGTTCTTC.

The rearrangement joins TRBV7-2 to TRBJ2-1, with D tentatively TRBD2 (6 bases). The V gene lost 1 base and the J gene lost 0 bases, with 7 bases spanning the gap. CDR3 length equals 15 residues. CDR1 and CDR2 from the germline V gene are SGHTA and FQGNSA. This CDR3 reads CASSLDGSSYNEQFF. The DNA of the CDR3 is TGTGCCAGCAGCTTAGACGGGAGCTCCTACAATGAGCAGTTCTTC.

V gene TRBV2 combines with J gene TRBJ2-3, with 8 positions matching TRBD2. Unmatched junction bases numbered 9, after V lost 8 bases and J lost 2 bases. Germline values: CDR1 SNHLY, CDR2 FYNNEI. The CDR3 spans 15 residues. This CDR3 is CASSTGTRVTDTQYF. As DNA, the CDR3 is TGTGCCAGCTCAACCGGGACTAGGGTCACAGATACGCAGTATTTT. The complete variable domain, with remaining parts taken from reference TRBV2 and TRBJ2-3, reads EPEVTQTPSHQVTQMGQEVILRCVPISNHLYFYWYRQILGQKVEFLVSFYNNEISEKSEIFDDQFSVERPDGSNFTLKIRSTKLEDSAMYFCASSTGTRVTDTQYFGPGTRLTVL.

This chain joins TRBV5-6 and TRBJ1-2; D is unresolved. Deletions cut 1 base from V and 3 bases from J, with 7 bases between. The germline V gene encodes CDR1 SGHDT and CDR2 YYEEEE. This CDR3 region has 13 residues. CDR3 region: CASSLSGYYGYTF. The CDR3 DNA reads as TGTGCCAGCAGCTTGTCCGGGTACTATGGCTACACCTTC.

This chain links TRBV5-1 with TRBJ2-7, with 11 nucleotides matching TRBD2. In germline, CDR1 is SGHRS, CDR2 YFSETQ. The CDR3 totals 13 residues. The junction had 3 bases not matched to a gene; V was cut back by 4 bases and J by 6 bases. CDR3 nucleotides: TGCGCCAGCAGCACCGGGACTAGCGGCGAGCAGTACTTC. This codes for CASSTGTSGEQYF.

The rearrangement joins TRBV28 to TRBJ2-1, with 13 positions matching TRBD2. CDR1 is MDHEN, CDR2 SYDVKM, per germline. The CDR3 consists of 15 residues. V gave up 8 bases and J gave up 4 bases; unmatched junction bases: 5. Here the CDR3 reads CASLTSGRRYNEQFF. DNA of the CDR3: TGTGCCAGCTTGACTAGCGGGAGGAGGTACAATGAGCAGTTCTTC.

The V gene is TRBV7-9, the J gene TRBJ1-1, with D uncertain. The CDR3 consists of 11 residues. From germline, CDR1 is SEHNR and CDR2 FQNEAQ (reference sequence). V dropped 8 bases and J dropped 4 bases, with 8 bases sitting between them. CDR3 bases: TGTGCCAGCTCCCCTCCCACTGAAGCTTTCTTT. This codes for CASSPPTEAFF. Combining the CDR3 with reference TRBV7-9 and TRBJ1-1 gives the whole variable domain DTGVSQNPRHKITKRGQNVTFRCDPISEHNRLYWYRQTLGQGPEFLTYFQNEAQLEKSRLLSDRFSAERPKGSFSTLEIQRTEQGDSAMYLCASSPPTEAFFGQGTRLTVV.

The rearrangement links TRBV7-9 to TRBJ2-7, with 10 bases fitting TRBD1. Germline CDR1 is SEHNR and CDR2 is FQNEAQ (reference sequence). The J segment lost 4 bases and the V segment lost 5 bases, leaving 11 bases of the junction unmatched. The CDR3 contains 16 residues. The CDR3 here is CASSPRGTGEVYEQYF. The DNA for the CDR3 is TGTGCCAGCAGCCCTAGGGGGACAGGGGAGGTTTACGAGCAGTACTTC. Using reference TRBV7-9 and TRBJ2-7 for the parts outside the CDR3, the full variable domain is DTGVSQNPRHKITKRGQNVTFRCDPISEHNRLYWYRQTLGQGPEFLTYFQNEAQLEKSRLLSDRFSAERPKGSFSTLEIQRTEQGDSAMYLCASSPRGTGEVYEQYFGPGTRLTVT.

V and J are TRBV10-3 and TRBJ1-2; D unclear. Germline-derived CDR1 and CDR2 are ENHRY and SYGVKD. With 0 bases removed from V and 0 bases from J, the gap between germline ends came to 5 bases. The CDR3 loop spans 14 amino acids. The CDR3 protein is CAISESSTNYGYTF. The CDR3 DNA reads as TGTGCCATCAGTGAGTCGAGCACTAACTATGGCTACACCTTC.

This clone was seen only once. This chain links TRBV19 with TRBJ2-5, with D possibly matching TRBD1 (5 bases). Trimming stripped 7 bases from V and 3 bases from J, with 12 bases between. Germline CDR1 is LNHDA and CDR2 is SQIVND (reference sequence). This CDR3 region has 13 residues. For the CDR3, the DNA is TGTGCCAGTAACCAGGGTGTCGAAGAGACCCAGTACTTC. Translated, it gives CASNQGVEETQYF.

There are a few counts of this clone. The junction departs from the called germline gene at one end, perhaps through a read error. This sequence joins TRBV28 and TRBJ2-7; 8 bases are shared with TRBD2. The CDR3 loop spans 14 amino acids. The germline CDR1 and CDR2 sequences are MDHEN and SYDVKM. The CDR3 sequence is CASSPIDTGTRISF. The CDR3 nucleotides are TGTGCCAGCAGCCCTATAGACACCGGGACTAGGATCTCCTTC.

This rearrangement joins TRBV27 to TRBJ2-3; TRBD2 agrees at 8 bases. Trimming at V came to 11 bases and at J to 7 bases, leaving 11 bases not matched to a gene. The CDR3 length is 13 residues. Germline V CDR1 and CDR2: MNHEY, SMNVEV (reference sequence). The CDR3 here is CAVGGGRKNTQYF. The CDR3 DNA follows: TGTGCCGTCGGGGGGGGGAGGAAAAATACGCAGTATTTT.

V is TRBV19 and J is TRBJ1-2, with 7 positions matching TRBD1. The germline V gene has CDR1 LNHDA and CDR2 SQIVND (reference sequence). The CDR3 covers 15 residues. J lost 3 bases, V lost 3 bases, and 7 bases had no gene match. Here the CDR3 DNA reads TGTGCCAGTAGTATGGACACAGGGGTTCACTATGGCTACACCTTC. It translates to CASSMDTGVHYGYTF. Full variable domain (missing parts from reference TRBV19 and TRBJ1-2): DGGITQSPKYLFRKEGQNVTLSCEQNLNHDAMYWYRQDPGQGLRLIYYSQIVNDFQKGDIAEGYSVSREKKESFPLTVTSAQKNPTAFYLCASSMDTGVHYGYTFGSGTRLTVV.

The rearrangement links TRBV7-2 to TRBJ2-7, with 13 nucleotides matching TRBD2. The junction had 3 bases not matched to a gene; V was cut back by 4 bases and J by 3 bases. This CDR3 is built from 15 residues. Germline V CDR1 and CDR2: SGHTA, FQGNSA. This CDR3 is CASSYWTSGGYEQYF. In DNA, the CDR3 is TGTGCCAGCAGCTATTGGACTAGCGGGGGCTACGAGCAGTACTTC.

The CDR3: CASSSLDRGPFSYNEQFF. The CDR3 nucleotides read TGTGCCAGCAGCTCCCTGGACAGGGGTCCCTTCTCCTACAATGAGCAGTTCTTC. The chain combines TRBV5-5 with TRBJ2-1; 9 bases are a match to TRBD1. The CDR3 length is 18 residues. Germline V gene lookup returns CDR1 SGHKS and CDR2 YYEKEE (reference sequence). The V and J ends lost 3 bases and 0 bases, in that order; junction bases with no gene match: 10.

The CDR3 bases are TGTGCCAGTAGTATTCCAGCGGAAGATACGCAGTATTTT. Protein product: CASSIPAEDTQYF. The rearrangement joins TRBV19 to TRBJ2-3; tentative D call: TRBD2 (5 bases). Deletions cut 3 bases from V and 5 bases from J, with 9 bases between. Germline V gene lookup returns CDR1 LNHDA and CDR2 SQIVND (reference sequence). The CDR3 contains 13 residues.

The chain carries TRBV5-1 and TRBJ2-3, with 7 bases fitting TRBD2. V trimming: 3 bases; J trimming: 4 bases; junction bases outside the gene matches: 5. CDR3 length: 14 residues. CDR1 is SGHRS and CDR2 is YFSETQ in the germline V gene. The chain's CDR3 is CASSSEREADTQYF. CDR3 nucleotide sequence: TGCGCCAGCAGCTCGGAGCGGGAAGCAGATACGCAGTATTTT.

The V gene is TRBV9, the J gene TRBJ1-5; the D gene is possibly TRBD1 (6 bases). This CDR3 region has 14 residues. Trimming took 0 bases from V and 7 from J, leaving 11 bases between them. Germline V CDR1 and CDR2: SGDLS, YYNGEE. CDR3 sequence: CASSVAGAEQPQHF. CDR3 nucleotides: TGTGCCAGCAGCGTAGCAGGGGCAGAGCAGCCCCAGCATTTT.

The chain couples TRBV30 to TRBJ2-2, with a possible D match to TRBD1 (5 bases). V was cut by 0 bases and J by 7 bases, with 6 bases left in between. The germline CDR1 and CDR2 sequences are GTSNPN and SVGIG (reference sequence). The CDR3 contains 12 residues. For the CDR3, the DNA is TGTGCCTGGAGTGTAAGGGGCGGGGAGCTGTTTTTT. Translating gives CAWSVRGGELFF.

The V gene is TRBV10-1, the J gene TRBJ2-7, with a possible D match to TRBD2 (6 bases). The CDR3 is 14 residues long. Trimming took 2 bases from V and 3 from J, leaving 11 bases between them. CDR1 and CDR2 (germline): WNHNN, SYGVQD (reference sequence). The CDR3 here is CASSEASDLYEQYF. The CDR3 coding sequence is TGCGCCAGCAGTGAGGCTAGCGACCTCTACGAGCAGTACTTC.

In DNA form, the CDR3 reads TGTGCCAGCAGTGAAGGCACAGGGGGCGCAGGGGAAGCTTTCTTT. Amino acid sequence: CASSEGTGGAGEAFF. The chain joins TRBV6-4 to TRBJ1-1; TRBD1 matches at 9 bases. With 3 bases clipped from V and 8 bases from J, the junction kept 10 bases outside the gene matches. The CDR3 sequence is 15 residues long. The germline V gene encodes CDR1 MRHNA and CDR2 SNTAGT.

This chain links TRBV18 with TRBJ1-3; D might be TRBD1 (5 bases). V dropped 2 bases and J dropped 2 bases, with 7 bases sitting between them. The germline gives CDR1 KGHSH, CDR2 LQKENI. The CDR3 contains 14 residues. The CDR3 loop is CASSPGTPGNTIYF. In DNA, the CDR3 is TGTGCCAGCTCACCAGGGACTCCTGGAAACACCATATATTTT. Combining the CDR3 with reference TRBV18 and TRBJ1-3 gives the whole variable domain NAGVMQNPRHLVRRRGQEARLRCSPMKGHSHVYWYRQLPEEGLKFMVYLQKENIIDESGMPKERFSAEFPKEGPSILRIQQVVRGDSAAYFCASSPGTPGNTIYFGEGSWLTVV.

J is TRBJ2-2 and V is TRBV18; 7 bases fit TRBD1. This CDR3 is 16 amino acids long. The trim removed 4 bases at V and 0 bases at J, leaving 5 bases unmatched. Germline CDR1 KGHSH, CDR2 LQKENI. CDR3 residues: CASSLGTAANTGELFF. CDR3 sequence (DNA): TGTGCCAGCTCACTTGGGACAGCCGCGAACACCGGGGAGCTGTTTTTT.

The rearrangement joins TRBV19 to TRBJ2-1; TRBD2 is a possible D gene (6 bases). Trimming left V 6 bases short and J 0 bases short, with 15 bases between. Germline values: CDR1 LNHDA, CDR2 SQIVND (reference sequence). CDR3 length equals 16 residues. The CDR3 loop reads CASRSGGTSSYNEQFF. The DNA of the CDR3 is TGTGCCAGTAGGTCTGGCGGGACCAGCTCCTACAATGAGCAGTTCTTC.

V usage is TRBV5-1 and J usage is TRBJ2-7, with TRBD2 matching 12 bases. The germline CDR1 and CDR2 sequences are SGHRS and YFSETQ. This CDR3 is built from 18 residues. V was pared by 4 bases and J by 3 bases, with 14 bases of the junction left unmatched. The CDR3 nucleotides read TGCGCCAGCAGCCTTAACCGACTAGCGGGAGTTTTGGGCTACGAGCAGTACTTC. The encoded protein is CASSLNRLAGVLGYEQYF.

This rearrangement joins TRBV28 to TRBJ1-5; 10 bases agree with TRBD1. Germline V gene data show CDR1 as MDHEN and CDR2 as SYDVKM. V lost 6 bases, J lost 5 bases, and 7 bases stayed unmatched. The CDR3 loop spans 15 amino acids. CDR3 in amino acids: CASRTPTGGYQPQHF. CDR3 nucleotides: TGTGCCAGCAGGACCCCGACAGGGGGCTATCAGCCCCAGCATTTT.

The chain has TRBV15 and TRBJ2-7; 8 bases fit TRBD1. V dropped 1 base and J dropped 4; count of bases not matched to a gene: 6. Per germline, CDR1 LNHNV and CDR2 YYDKDF (reference sequence). This CDR3 region has 15 residues. CDR3 sequence reads: CATSRGPGTGYEQYF. CDR3 bases: TGTGCCACCAGCAGAGGTCCCGGGACAGGTTACGAGCAGTACTTC. The full variable domain, with the rest looked up from reference TRBV15 and TRBJ2-7, is DAMVIQNPRYQVTQFGKPVTLSCSQTLNHNVMYWYQQKSSQAPKLLFHYYDKDFNNEADTPDNFQSRRPNTSFCFLDIRSPGLGDTAMYLCATSRGPGTGYEQYFGPGTRLTVT.